Shown below are 13 T cell receptor beta chains from a single sample sequenced in a study of cytomegalovirus exposure and HLA in healthy donors. The PCR was carried out with 60 Vbeta primers and 13 Jbeta primers. The repertoire was sequenced with immunoSEQ multiplex PCR; TCRdb's copy has only in-frame clones and lacks some. The data hold 65,000 to 75,000 clones, with roughly 79% observed a single time. Sequenced material: PBMCs. All receptors come from a man aged 45-65 years in good health and CMV-seronegative.

This clone was counted between two and nine times. This chain uses TRBV5-6 with TRBJ1-1; no firm D call. This CDR3 has 15 amino acids. The germline V gene encodes CDR1 SGHDT and CDR2 YYEEEE. V dropped 3 bases and J dropped 5 bases, with 17 bases sitting between them. The chain's CDR3 is CASSSLVLRVTEAFF. As DNA, the CDR3 is TGTGCCAGCAGCTCCCTCGTTCTGCGGGTGACTGAAGCTTTCTTT.

The chain is built from TRBV18 and TRBJ2-1; possible D gene TRBD2, 6 bases. Germline assignment: CDR1 KGHSH and CDR2 LQKENI. This CDR3 has 14 residues. Trimming removed 3 bases at V and 8 bases at J, with 14 bases between. The CDR3 sequence: CASSPRTTLDEQFF. In DNA, the CDR3 is TGTGCCAGCTCACCCCGGACTACCCTGGATGAGCAGTTCTTC.

This clone was seen a single time. The rearrangement links TRBV6-5 to TRBJ2-7; TRBD1 might be the D (6 bases). Trimming cost V 0 bases and J 5 bases, with 17 bases left between them. Germline-derived CDR1 and CDR2 are MNHEY and SVGAGI. This CDR3 spans 16 amino acids. CDR3: CASSYSDRTARHEQYF. CDR3 in DNA: TGTGCCAGCAGTTACTCAGACAGGACGGCTAGGCACGAGCAGTACTTC.

Note on this clone: The identical CDR3 is also encoded by other nucleotide sequences in the sample. The chain carries TRBV6-1 and TRBJ1-5; 7 bases map to TRBD1. CDR1 and CDR2 (germline): MNHNS, SASEGT. The CDR3 totals 13 residues. V trimming: 6 bases; J trimming: 5 bases; junction bases outside the gene matches: 4. The CDR3 DNA sequence: TGTGCCAGCAGAATAACAGGGGATCAGCCCCAGCATTTT. It specifies CASRITGDQPQHF.

The chain has TRBV7-8 and TRBJ1-3, with D perhaps TRBD1 (6 bases). The germline V gene encodes CDR1 SGHVS and CDR2 FQNEAQ. The CDR3 runs 17 residues. Trimming left V 4 bases short and J 0 bases short, with 16 bases between. The chain's CDR3 is CASSSRTDDYSGNTIYF. CDR3 in DNA: TGTGCCAGCAGCTCCCGGACAGATGATTACTCTGGAAACACCATATATTTT.

The chain couples TRBV5-1 to TRBJ2-1; 7 bases align to TRBD1. The CDR3 has 13 residues. Germline lookup yields CDR1 SGHRS and CDR2 YFSETQ. Losses at the gene ends were 3 bases for V and 6 bases for J; bases not matched to a gene: 3. The CDR3 is CASSYPGGNEQFF. In nucleotides, the CDR3 is TGCGCCAGCAGCTACCCAGGGGGCAATGAGCAGTTCTTC.

This clone showed up just once. V gene TRBV7-9 combines with J gene TRBJ2-7; 11 bases map to TRBD1. With 5 bases clipped from V and 5 bases from J, the junction kept 8 bases outside the gene matches. The germline V gene has CDR1 SEHNR and CDR2 FQNEAQ (reference sequence). CDR3 length: 15 amino acids. CDR3 in amino acids: CASSPTGQGGHEQYF. CDR3 sequence (DNA): TGTGCCAGCAGCCCGACGGGACAGGGGGGCCACGAGCAGTACTTC.

The chain uses TRBV5-1 and TRBJ1-1, with 7 bases that match TRBD1. The trim removed 0 bases at V and 4 bases at J, leaving 12 bases unmatched. CDR1 is SGHRS, CDR2 YFSETQ, per germline. The CDR3 sequence is 17 residues long. CDR3 bases: TGCGCCAGCAGCTTGGAGGGACAGTACCTCCAGGGCACTGAAGCTTTCTTT. This translates into CASSLEGQYLQGTEAFF.

The gene calls are TRBV30 and TRBJ2-1; TRBD1 matches 9 bases. Per the germline V gene, CDR1 is GTSNPN and CDR2 is SVGIG (reference sequence). Trimming at V came to 5 bases and at J to 3 bases, leaving 14 bases not matched to a gene. The CDR3 covers 17 residues. This CDR3 is CAWRTGAIPSRYNEQFF. In DNA form, the CDR3 reads TGTGCCTGGCGGACAGGGGCCATTCCTTCTCGCTACAATGAGCAGTTCTTC.

The J gene is TRBJ2-1, the V gene TRBV30; D not certain. V lost 5 bases, J lost 0 bases, and 8 bases lay in between. Germline V gene data show CDR1 as GTSNPN and CDR2 as SVGIG (reference sequence). The CDR3 consists of 13 residues. The CDR3 bases are TGTGCCTGGGGAGAGAGCTCCTACAATGAGCAGTTCTTC. Encoded protein: CAWGESSYNEQFF.

V and J are TRBV4-3 and TRBJ2-7; D is undetermined. The V gene's germline CDR1 is LGHNA and CDR2 YSLEER. This CDR3 is 15 amino acids long. V lost 0 bases to trimming and J lost 1 base, with 10 bases between them. This CDR3 reads CASSQDVQTSYEQYF. The CDR3 DNA sequence: TGCGCCAGCAGCCAAGATGTGCAGACTTCCTACGAGCAGTACTTC.

The chain combines TRBV7-9 with TRBJ1-3; D gene uncertain. V lost 5 bases and J 1 base, leaving 9 bases between the germline ends. The germline gives CDR1 SEHNR, CDR2 FQNEAQ (reference sequence). This CDR3 has 14 residues. CDR3 coding DNA: TGTGCCAGCAGCCGAGCGGGGTCTGGAAACACCATATATTTT. It encodes CASSRAGSGNTIYF.

The chain recombines TRBV27 with TRBJ1-5; 9 bases line up with TRBD1. The CDR3 runs 15 residues. The trim removed 6 bases at V and 4 bases at J, leaving 7 bases unmatched. Germline V CDR1 and CDR2: MNHEY, SMNVEV (reference sequence). The CDR3: CASRWGTGPNQPQHF. CDR3 bases: TGTGCCAGCAGATGGGGGACAGGGCCGAATCAGCCCCAGCATTTT.